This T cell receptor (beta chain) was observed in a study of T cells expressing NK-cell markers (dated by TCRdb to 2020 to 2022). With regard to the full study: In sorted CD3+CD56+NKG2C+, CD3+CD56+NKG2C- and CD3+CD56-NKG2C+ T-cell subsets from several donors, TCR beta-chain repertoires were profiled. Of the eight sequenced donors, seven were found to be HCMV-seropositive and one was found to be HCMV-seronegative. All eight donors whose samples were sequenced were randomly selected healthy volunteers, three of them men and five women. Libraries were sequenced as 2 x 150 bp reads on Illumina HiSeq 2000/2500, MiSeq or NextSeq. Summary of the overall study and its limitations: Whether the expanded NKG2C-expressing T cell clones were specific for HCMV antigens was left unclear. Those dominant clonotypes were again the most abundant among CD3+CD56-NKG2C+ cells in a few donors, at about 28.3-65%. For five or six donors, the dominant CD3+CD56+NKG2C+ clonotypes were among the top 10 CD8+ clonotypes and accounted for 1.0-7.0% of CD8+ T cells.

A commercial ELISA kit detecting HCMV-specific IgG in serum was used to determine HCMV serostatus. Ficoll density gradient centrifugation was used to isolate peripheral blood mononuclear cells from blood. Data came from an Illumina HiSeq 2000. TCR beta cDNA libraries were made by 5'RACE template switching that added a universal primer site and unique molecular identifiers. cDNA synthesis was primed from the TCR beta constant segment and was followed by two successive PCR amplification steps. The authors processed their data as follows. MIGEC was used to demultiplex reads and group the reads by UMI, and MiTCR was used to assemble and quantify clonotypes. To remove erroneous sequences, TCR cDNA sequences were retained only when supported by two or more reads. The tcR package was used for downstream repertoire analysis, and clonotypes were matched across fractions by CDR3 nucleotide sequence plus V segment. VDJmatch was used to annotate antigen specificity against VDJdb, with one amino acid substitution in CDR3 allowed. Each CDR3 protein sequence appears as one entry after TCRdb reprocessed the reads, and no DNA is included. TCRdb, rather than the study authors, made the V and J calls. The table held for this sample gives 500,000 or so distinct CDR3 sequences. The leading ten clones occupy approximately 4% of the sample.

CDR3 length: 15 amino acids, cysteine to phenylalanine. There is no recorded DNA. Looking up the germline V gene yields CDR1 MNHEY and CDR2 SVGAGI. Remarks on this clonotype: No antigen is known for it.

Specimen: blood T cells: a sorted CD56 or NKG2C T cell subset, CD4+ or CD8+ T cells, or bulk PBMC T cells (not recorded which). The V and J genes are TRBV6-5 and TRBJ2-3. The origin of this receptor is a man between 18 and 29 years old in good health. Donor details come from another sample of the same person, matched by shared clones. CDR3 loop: CASSYSGRRTDTQYF.